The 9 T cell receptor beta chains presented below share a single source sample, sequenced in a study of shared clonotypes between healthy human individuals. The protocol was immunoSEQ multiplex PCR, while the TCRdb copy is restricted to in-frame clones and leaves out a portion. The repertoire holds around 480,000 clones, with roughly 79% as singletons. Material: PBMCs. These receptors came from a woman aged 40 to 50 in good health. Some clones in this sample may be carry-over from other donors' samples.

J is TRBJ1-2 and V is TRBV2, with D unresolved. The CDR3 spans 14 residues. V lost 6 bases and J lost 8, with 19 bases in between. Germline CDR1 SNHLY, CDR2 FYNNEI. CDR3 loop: CASRDNQFFLGYTF. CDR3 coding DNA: TGTGCCAGCAGGGATAACCAGTTCTTTTTGGGCTACACCTTC.

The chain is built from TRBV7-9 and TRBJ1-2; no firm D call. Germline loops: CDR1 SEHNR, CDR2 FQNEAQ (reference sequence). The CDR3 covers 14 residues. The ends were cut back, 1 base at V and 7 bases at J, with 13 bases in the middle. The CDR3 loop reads CASSLEGIWAGYTF. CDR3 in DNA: TGTGCCAGCAGCTTAGAAGGTATCTGGGCTGGCTACACCTTC.

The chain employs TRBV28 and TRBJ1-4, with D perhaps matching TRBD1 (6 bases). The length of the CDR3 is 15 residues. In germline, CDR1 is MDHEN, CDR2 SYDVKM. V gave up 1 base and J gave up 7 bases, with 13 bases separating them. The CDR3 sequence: CASSLFGGASEKLFF. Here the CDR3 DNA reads TGTGCCAGCAGTTTATTCGGGGGGGCCAGTGAAAAACTGTTTTTT.

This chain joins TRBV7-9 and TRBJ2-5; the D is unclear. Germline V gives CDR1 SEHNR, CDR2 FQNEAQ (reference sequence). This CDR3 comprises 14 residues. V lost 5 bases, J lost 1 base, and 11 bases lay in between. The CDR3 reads CASSPGWAQETQYF. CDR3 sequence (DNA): TGTGCCAGCAGCCCCGGGTGGGCCCAAGAGACCCAGTACTTC.

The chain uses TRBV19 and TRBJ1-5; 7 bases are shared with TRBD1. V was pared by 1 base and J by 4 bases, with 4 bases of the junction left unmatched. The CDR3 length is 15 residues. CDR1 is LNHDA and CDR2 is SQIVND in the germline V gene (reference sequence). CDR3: CASSIGAGGNQPQHF. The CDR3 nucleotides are TGTGCCAGTAGTATAGGGGCAGGGGGGAATCAGCCCCAGCATTTT.

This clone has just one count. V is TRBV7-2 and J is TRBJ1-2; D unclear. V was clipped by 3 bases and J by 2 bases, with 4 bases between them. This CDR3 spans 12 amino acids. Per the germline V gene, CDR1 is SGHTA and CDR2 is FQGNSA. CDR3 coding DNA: TGTGCCAGCAGCTTTGGGAACTATGGCTACACCTTC. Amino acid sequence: CASSFGNYGYTF.

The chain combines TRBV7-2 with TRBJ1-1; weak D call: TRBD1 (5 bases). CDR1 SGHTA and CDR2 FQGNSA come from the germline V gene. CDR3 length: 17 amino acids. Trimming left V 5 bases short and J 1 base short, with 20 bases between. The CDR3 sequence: CASSSGRERGWNTEAFF. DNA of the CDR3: TGTGCCAGCAGCAGTGGGCGAGAGCGGGGGTGGAACACTGAAGCTTTCTTT.

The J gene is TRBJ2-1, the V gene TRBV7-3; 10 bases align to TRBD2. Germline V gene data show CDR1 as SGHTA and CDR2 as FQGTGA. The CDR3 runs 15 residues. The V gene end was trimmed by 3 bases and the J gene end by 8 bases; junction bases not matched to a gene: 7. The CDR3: CASSFSGRRFDEQFF. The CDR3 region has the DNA TGTGCCAGCAGCTTTAGCGGGAGGAGGTTCGATGAGCAGTTCTTC.

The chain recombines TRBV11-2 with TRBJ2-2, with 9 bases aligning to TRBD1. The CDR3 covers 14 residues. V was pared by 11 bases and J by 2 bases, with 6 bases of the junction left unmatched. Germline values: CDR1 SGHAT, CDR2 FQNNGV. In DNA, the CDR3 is TGTGCCGGGGGACAGGGAGCAAACACCGGGGAGCTGTTTTTT. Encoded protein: CAGGQGANTGELFF.